These T cell receptor beta chains were read from a single sample in a study of T cell changes during pregnancy in multiple sclerosis. Sequenced by immunoSEQ multiplex PCR; TCRdb stores in-frame clones only, minus some. Among approximately 60,000 clones listed, approximately 90% were seen once. The sequencing used peripheral blood, collected after pregnancy. The receptors derive from a female donor in good health, enrolled as a control in a pregnancy study. Both conserved end residues are part of each CDR3. Fields, in order: J gene, clone size, V gene, D gene, CDR3 DNA, CDR3 protein. A D gene is named only where the DNA matches it firmly. Only some rows state a clone size, as once, few, many or a class for expanded clones.

TRBJ2-1,once,TRBV11-2,TRBD2,TGTGCCAGCAGCTTAACTAGCGATGAGCAGTTCTTC,CASSLTSDEQFF
TRBJ2-1,.,TRBV5-6,TRBD1,TGTGCCAGCAGCTCAAGGGACAGCCCTTACAATGAGCAGTTCTTC,CASSSRDSPYNEQFF
TRBJ2-5,.,TRBV5-5,TRBD1,TGTGCCAGCAGCTTGACAGGGGTAGGACAAGAGACCCAGTACTTC,CASSLTGVGQETQYF
TRBJ2-3,.,TRBV2,TRBD2,TGTGCCAGCAGTGAAAGCCTAGCGGCAGATACGCAGTATTTT,CASSESLAADTQYF
TRBJ2-3,.,TRBV7-2,.,TGTGCCAGCAGCGACCAGGGCCCAGATACGCAGTATTTT,CASSDQGPDTQYF
TRBJ2-1,.,TRBV5-4,TRBD1,TGTGCCAGCAGAAAATCCCGGGACAGGGCGATGAATGAGCAGTTCTTC,CASRKSRDRAMNEQFF
TRBJ2-5,once,TRBV5-4,.,TGTGCCAGCAGCCGGACGGACTCGGGGACCCAGTACTTC,CASSRTDSGTQYF
TRBJ2-6,.,TRBV4-2,TRBD2,TGTGCCAGCAGCCAAGATTGGGTAGCGGGAGGACCCTCTGGGGCCAACGTCCTGACTTTC,CASSQDWVAGGPSGANVLTF
TRBJ1-1,.,TRBV15,TRBD1,TGTGCCACCAGCGGGGGCCGCGGACCGGGACAGGGAACTGAAGCTTTCTTT,CATSGGRGPGQGTEAFF
TRBJ1-1,.,TRBV4-3,TRBD1,TGCGCCAGCAGCCAAGCGAGGGGACAGGGGTTCACTGAAGCTTTCTTT,CASSQARGQGFTEAFF
TRBJ2-7,.,TRBV4-3,.,TGCGCCAGCAGCCAGGTTCTGGGGACATTTTACGAGCAGTACTTC,CASSQVLGTFYEQYF
TRBJ2-5,.,TRBV5-1,.,TGCGCCAGCACCCTGGGCCCGACCCAGTACTTC,CASTLGPTQYF
TRBJ2-1,.,TRBV7-3,.,TGTGCCAGCAGCTTAAATACACCCCCGAATGAGCAGTTCTTC,CASSLNTPPNEQFF
TRBJ2-6,.,TRBV6-5,.,TGTGCCAGCAGGCAGGGATCTGGGGCCAACGTCCTGACTTTC,CASRQGSGANVLTF
TRBJ2-7,once,TRBV4-1,.,TGCGCCAGCAGCCAACGGGTTTTTGGAGACGAGCAGTACTTC,CASSQRVFGDEQYF
TRBJ1-3,once,TRBV19,.,TGTGCCAGTAGTCACGGTCGGGACACCATATATTTT,CASSHGRDTIYF
TRBJ2-3,.,TRBV2,TRBD1,TGTGCCAGCAGAGAAGACAGGGTAGGAGCAGATACGCAGTATTTT,CASREDRVGADTQYF
TRBJ2-1,.,TRBV6-5,TRBD2,TGTGCCAGCAGTAGAGGGACTAGCGAATACAATGAGCAGTTCTTC,CASSRGTSEYNEQFF
TRBJ2-7,.,TRBV13,TRBD2,TGTGCCAGCAGCTTAGGCCTAGCGGACCACCTAGAGCAGTACTTC,CASSLGLADHLEQYF
TRBJ2-3,.,TRBV30,.,TGTGCCTGGAGCCCGGGGTGGGGAACAGATACGCAGTATTTT,CAWSPGWGTDTQYF
TRBJ2-5,.,TRBV9,TRBD2,TGTGCCAGCAGCCAGTGGGGACTAGCGGGTTTCCAAGAGACCCAGTACTTC,CASSQWGLAGFQETQYF
TRBJ1-4,.,TRBV15,TRBD1,TGTGCCACGAACCGGGACAGCAATGAAAAACTGTTTTTT,CATNRDSNEKLFF